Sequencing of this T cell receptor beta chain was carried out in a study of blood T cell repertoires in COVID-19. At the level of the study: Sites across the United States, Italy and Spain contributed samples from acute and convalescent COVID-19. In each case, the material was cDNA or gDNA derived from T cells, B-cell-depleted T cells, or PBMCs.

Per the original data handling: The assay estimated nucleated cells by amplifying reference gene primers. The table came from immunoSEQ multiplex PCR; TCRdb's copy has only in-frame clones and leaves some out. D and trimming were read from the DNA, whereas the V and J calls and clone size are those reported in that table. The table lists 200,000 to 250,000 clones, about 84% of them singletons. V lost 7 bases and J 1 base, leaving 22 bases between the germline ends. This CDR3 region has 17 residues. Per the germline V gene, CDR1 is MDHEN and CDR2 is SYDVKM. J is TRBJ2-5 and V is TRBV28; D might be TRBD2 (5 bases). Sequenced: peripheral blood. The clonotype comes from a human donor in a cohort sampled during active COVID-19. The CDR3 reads CASTPRVGPIGQETQYF. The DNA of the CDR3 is TGTGCCAGCACCCCGAGGGTGGGCCCGATCGGCCAAGAGACCCAGTACTTC.